The TCR beta chain described here comes from a study of a mutant IDH1 vaccine in newly diagnosed glioma. Background on the study: Most had both radiotherapy and temozolomide beforehand; others had only one. Study-level points and caveats: Pseudoprogression apparently tracked independently of changes in top peripheral T cell clonotypes.

V was clipped by 8 bases and J by 2 bases, with 7 bases between them. Germline V CDR1 and CDR2: SGHTA, FQGNSA. The CDR3 contains 12 residues. To note about this clone: Its target is not known.

As to time point: week 5, during vaccination. Every vaccine dose comprised 300 ug of mutant IDH1 20-mer peptide plus topical imiquimod. Some clones are missing from TCRdb's copy, which holds only in-frame ones; the method was immunoSEQ multiplex PCR. The table records around 58,000 clones, roughly four fifths of them present only once. This chain connects TRBV7-2 to TRBJ1-3; D gene unclear. This receptor was identified in a man younger than 45 with glioma. Sequenced here: PBMCs, sampled from a glioma patient whose treatment included an IDH1 peptide vaccine. CDR3 nucleotide sequence: TGTGCCAGCGGTAGAACTGGAAACACCATATATTTT. It yields the protein CASGRTGNTIYF.